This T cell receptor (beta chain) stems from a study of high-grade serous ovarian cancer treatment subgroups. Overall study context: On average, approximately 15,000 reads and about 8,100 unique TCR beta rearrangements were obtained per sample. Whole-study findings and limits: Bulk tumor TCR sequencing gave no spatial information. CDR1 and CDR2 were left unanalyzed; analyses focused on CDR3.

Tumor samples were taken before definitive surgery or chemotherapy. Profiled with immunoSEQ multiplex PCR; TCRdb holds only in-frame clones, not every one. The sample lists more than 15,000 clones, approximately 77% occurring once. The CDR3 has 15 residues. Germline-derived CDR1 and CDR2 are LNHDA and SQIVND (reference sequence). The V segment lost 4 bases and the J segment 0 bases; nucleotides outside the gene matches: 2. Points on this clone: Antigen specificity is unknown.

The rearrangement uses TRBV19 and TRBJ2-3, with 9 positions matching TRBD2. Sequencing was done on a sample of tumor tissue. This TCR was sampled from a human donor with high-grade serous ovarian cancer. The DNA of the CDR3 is TGTGCCAGTAGTAGACTAGCGGCTAGCACAGATACGCAGTATTTT. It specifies CASSRLAASTDTQYF. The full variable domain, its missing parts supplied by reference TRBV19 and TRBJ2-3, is DGGITQSPKYLFRKEGQNVTLSCEQNLNHDAMYWYRQDPGQGLRLIYYSQIVNDFQKGDIAEGYSVSREKKESFPLTVTSAQKNPTAFYLCASSRLAASTDTQYFGPGTRLTVL.